These 20 T cell receptor beta chains came from one sample sequenced in a study of beta chain features in type 1 diabetes. Expressed TCRB transcripts were sequenced because the entire RNA isolate underwent reverse transcription. The method was immunoSEQ multiplex PCR; TCRdb's version includes in-frame clones alone and lacks a portion of them. The table shows some 250,000 clones, with roughly 30% occurring only once. Specimen: central memory CD4+ T cells from blood. The receptors come from a man between 25 and 39 years old in good health.

This clone was detected many times. The rearrangement joins TRBV15 to TRBJ2-5, with 7 bases matching TRBD2. J was trimmed by 5 bases and V by 1 base; bases with no gene match: 4. The CDR3 length is 14 residues. Germline-derived CDR1 and CDR2 are LNHNV and YYDKDF (reference sequence). CDR3 sequence reads: CATSRAGAGETQYF. The DNA for the CDR3 is TGTGCCACCAGCAGAGCGGGAGCGGGGGAGACCCAGTACTTC.

The rearrangement joins TRBV27 to TRBJ2-5, with 9 positions matching TRBD1. V lost 2 bases, J lost 1 base, and 8 bases stayed unmatched. The germline V gene has CDR1 MNHEY and CDR2 SMNVEV (reference sequence). This CDR3 has 17 amino acids. The chain's CDR3 is CASSLGFGTGIQETQYF. The CDR3 DNA sequence: TGTGCCAGCAGTTTAGGATTCGGGACAGGGATCCAAGAGACCCAGTACTTC.

This clone was seen only a few times. This chain uses TRBV28 with TRBJ2-5; the D gene is possibly TRBD2 (6 bases). The CDR3 totals 14 residues. V lost 6 bases to trimming and J lost 5 bases, with 16 bases between them. CDR1 MDHEN and CDR2 SYDVKM come from the germline V gene. In nucleotides, the CDR3 is TGTGCCAGCAGCGGCAAGGGAGGCACCGAGACCCAGTACTTC. Translating gives CASSGKGGTETQYF.

J is TRBJ2-5 and V is TRBV6-5; D is ambiguous. The V gene's germline CDR1 is MNHEY and CDR2 SVGAGI. This CDR3 region has 10 residues. Trimming removed 8 bases from V and 5 bases from J, with 6 bases in between. The CDR3 nucleotides are TGTGCCAGCGGCCGCGAGACCCAGTACTTC. Translating it yields CASGRETQYF.

The CDR3 reads CSVAPAREQYF. For the CDR3, the DNA is TGCAGCGTCGCTCCAGCGAGGGAGCAGTACTTC. V and J are TRBV29-1 and TRBJ2-7; no clear D. V gave up 6 bases and J gave up 7 bases, with 13 bases separating them. Germline V lookup: CDR1 SQVTM, CDR2 ANQGSEA. CDR3 length equals 11 residues.

The chain has TRBV30 and TRBJ2-1; the D call may be TRBD1 or TRBD2 (5 bases each). The CDR3 contains 15 residues. The V end was cut by 4 bases, the J end by 2 bases, with 15 bases between. Germline CDR1 GTSNPN, CDR2 SVGIG (reference sequence). The chain's CDR3 is CAWTSGRLTYNEQFF. The CDR3 coding sequence is TGTGCCTGGACCTCGGGGCGGTTGACCTACAATGAGCAGTTCTTC.

The chain recombines TRBV7-2 with TRBJ2-3; possibly TRBD1 or TRBD2 for D (5 bases each). Per germline, CDR1 SGHTA and CDR2 FQGNSA. V gave up 3 bases and J gave up 4 bases, with 11 bases separating them. The CDR3 sequence is 14 residues long. CDR3 DNA: TGTGCCAGCAGCTTGGGACCCAGCTCAGATACGCAGTATTTT. This codes for CASSLGPSSDTQYF.

The CDR3 is CASSRQSQETQYF. The CDR3 nucleotides read TGTGCCAGCAGCCGACAGTCCCAAGAGACCCAGTACTTC. This chain links TRBV7-2 with TRBJ2-5; weak D call: TRBD1 (5 bases). V was cut by 5 bases and J by 1 base, with 8 bases left in between. The CDR3 has 13 amino acids. The germline V gene encodes CDR1 SGHTA and CDR2 FQGNSA.

Comment on this clone: One end of the junction varies from germline; a read error may be responsible. V gene TRBV5-1 combines with J gene TRBJ1-2, with TRBD1 identical over 7 bases. Germline CDR1 and CDR2: SGHRS and YFSETQ. This CDR3 is built from 14 residues. The CDR3 DNA sequence: TGCGCCAGCAGCTCCGGCCCGGACAGGAGAACGGCCCCCTTC. This codes for CASSSGPDRRTAPF. Filled out from reference TRBV5-1 and TRBJ1-2, the complete variable domain reads KAGVTQTPRYLIKTRGQQVTLSCSPISGHRSVSWYQQTPGQGLQFLFEYFSETQRNKGNFPGRFSGRQFSNSRSEMNVSTLELGDSALYLCASSSGPDRRTAPFGSGTRLTVV.

The table lists this clone with a few counts. This chain joins TRBV7-9 and TRBJ2-3; D is ambiguous. V dropped 1 base and J dropped 2 bases, with 10 bases sitting between them. CDR3 length: 15 amino acids. Germline CDR1 SEHNR, CDR2 FQNEAQ (reference sequence). In DNA, the CDR3 is TGTGCCAGCAGCTTAGACGGCGCGACCACAGATACGCAGTATTTT. The encoded protein is CASSLDGATTDTQYF.

This clone was picked up a small number of times. This chain uses TRBV5-4 with TRBJ2-2, with D possibly called TRBD1 or TRBD2 (5 bases each). Germline V gives CDR1 SGHNT, CDR2 YYREEE (reference sequence). V was clipped by 1 base and J by 5 bases, with 12 bases between them. This CDR3 has 15 residues. In DNA, the CDR3 is TGTGCCAGCAGCTTGAATTCCGGGACGACCGGGGAGCTGTTTTTT. Its protein is CASSLNSGTTGELFF.

The chain carries TRBV11-3 and TRBJ2-1, with TRBD2 matching 10 bases. The junction had 9 bases not matched to a gene; V was cut back by 6 bases and J by 7 bases. The CDR3 spans 15 residues. Germline V CDR1 and CDR2: SGHNT, YENEEA. The CDR3 region is CASSSGTSVGNEQFF. CDR3 in DNA: TGTGCCAGCAGTTCCGGGACTAGCGTCGGAAATGAGCAGTTCTTC.

The sample holds a few counts of this clone. This chain connects TRBV6-1 to TRBJ2-1, with D unresolved. CDR1 is MNHNS and CDR2 is SASEGT in the germline V gene. Trimming took 5 bases from V and 2 from J, leaving 13 bases between them. This CDR3 spans 15 amino acids. The CDR3 loop is CASSTSRPPYNEQFF. The CDR3 DNA sequence: TGTGCCAGCAGTACCAGCAGGCCGCCCTACAATGAGCAGTTCTTC.

This clone was picked up a small number of times. The chain joins TRBV30 to TRBJ2-1; 8 bases are a match to TRBD2. The length of the CDR3 is 12 residues. CDR1 and CDR2 (germline): GTSNPN, SVGIG (reference sequence). Losses at the gene ends were 1 base for V and 10 bases for J; bases not matched to a gene: 3. The CDR3 region has the DNA TGTGCCTGGAGTGGACTAGCGAAGGAGCAGTTCTTC. Its translation: CAWSGLAKEQFF. The full variable domain, with the rest looked up from reference TRBV30 and TRBJ2-1, is SQTIHQWPATLVQPVGSPLSLECTVEGTSNPNLYWYRQAAGRGLQLLFYSVGIGQISSEVPQNLSASRPQDRQFILSSKKLLLSDSGFYLCAWSGLAKEQFFGPGTRLTVL.

This chain connects TRBV9 to TRBJ1-6, with D possibly matching TRBD1 (6 bases). In germline, CDR1 is SGDLS, CDR2 YYNGEE. V was clipped by 6 bases and J by 4 bases, with 20 bases between them. The CDR3 runs to 17 residues. The CDR3 region is CASNIGGSDSYNSPLHF. The CDR3 DNA is TGTGCCAGCAACATCGGGGGCTCGGATTCGTATAATTCACCCCTCCACTTT.

This rearrangement joins TRBV30 to TRBJ1-2, with TRBD1 identical over 9 bases. The germline V gene encodes CDR1 GTSNPN and CDR2 SVGIG (reference sequence). The V gene end was trimmed by 1 base and the J gene end by 4 bases; junction bases not matched to a gene: 4. The CDR3 loop spans 14 amino acids. CDR3 in DNA: TGTGCCTGGAGTGGGGGGACAGGGAGCTATGGCTACACCTTC. Its protein product is CAWSGGTGSYGYTF.

This clone was observed a handful of times. In nucleotides, the CDR3 is TGCGCCAGCAGCCTAGGACAGGGATACACCGGGGAGCTGTTTTTT. This encodes CASSLGQGYTGELFF. J is TRBJ2-2 and V is TRBV4-1; 8 bases map to TRBD1. The CDR3 loop spans 15 amino acids. Trimming at V came to 4 bases and at J to 3 bases, leaving 4 bases not matched to a gene. Germline CDR1 reads MGHRA; CDR2 reads YSYEKL.

In the case of this clone: The same CDR3 can be traced to other DNA sequences in this sample. The V gene is TRBV29-1, the J gene TRBJ1-1; D is unclear. V dropped 4 bases and J dropped 5 bases, with 5 bases sitting between them. CDR3 size: 10 residues. CDR1 is SQVTM, CDR2 ANQGSEA, per germline. CDR3 protein: CSVGRTEAFF. CDR3 DNA sequence: TGCAGCGTTGGGAGGACTGAAGCTTTCTTT.

J is TRBJ2-7 and V is TRBV6-6; TRBD2 matches 7 bases. The J segment lost 1 base and the V segment lost 7 bases, leaving 4 bases of the junction unmatched. Germline lookup yields CDR1 MNHNY and CDR2 SVGAGI (reference sequence). This CDR3 has 13 amino acids. CDR3 region: CASNGGGSYEQYF. In DNA form, the CDR3 reads TGTGCCAGCAATGGGGGAGGGTCCTACGAGCAGTACTTC.

This clone was seen a few times. The chain recombines TRBV18 with TRBJ2-6, with 11 bases aligning to TRBD1. This CDR3 has 17 amino acids. Looked up from germline, CDR1 is KGHSH and CDR2 is LQKENI. The V gene end was trimmed by 3 bases and the J gene end by 0 bases; junction bases not matched to a gene: 1. The DNA of the CDR3 is TGTGCCAGCTCACCGGACAGGGGGCTCTCTGGGGCCAACGTCCTGACTTTC. The encoded protein is CASSPDRGLSGANVLTF. The full variable domain, its missing parts supplied by reference TRBV18 and TRBJ2-6, is NAGVMQNPRHLVRRRGQEARLRCSPMKGHSHVYWYRQLPEEGLKFMVYLQKENIIDESGMPKERFSAEFPKEGPSILRIQQVVRGDSAAYFCASSPDRGLSGANVLTFGAGSRLTVL.